A single sample gave rise to the 5 T cell receptor beta chains below, sequenced in a study of T-cell reconstitution after alpha-beta-depleted transplantation in children. Unique molecular identifiers were incorporated when the TCRbeta library was constructed. TCRdb re-analysed the PCR reads in MiXCR, keeping a single row per CDR3 protein. The table includes 350,000 to 400,000 distinct CDR3 sequences, approximately 20% detected once. Here the sequenced sample was PBMCs from the stem cell graft donor, taken from the stem cell graft. Receptors were obtained from a human donor who donated a stem cell graft to a child with acute myeloid leukemia.

The rearrangement joins TRBV11-3 to TRBJ2-1, with 9 bases identical to TRBD2. This CDR3 has 17 residues. Per germline, CDR1 SGHNT and CDR2 YENEEA. V lost 0 bases, J lost 4 bases, and 7 bases stayed unmatched. The CDR3 spells CASSLDRGLAGYNEQFF. CDR3 in DNA: TGTGCCAGCAGCTTAGATCGCGGGCTAGCGGGATACAATGAGCAGTTCTTC.

This clonotype was seen only once. V usage is TRBV11-1 and J usage is TRBJ2-2, with 10 bases lining up with TRBD1. The CDR3 is 17 residues long. Germline V CDR1 and CDR2: SGHAT, FQDESV (reference sequence). J gave up 4 bases and V 8 bases, and 13 bases lay outside the gene matches. The CDR3: CASLSLPGQGGTGELFF. DNA for the CDR3: TGTGCCAGCCTCTCCCTGCCAGGACAGGGGGGCACCGGGGAGCTGTTTTTT.

This clonotype was recorded at least ten times. Relative to the germline gene, one junction end is altered; a read error may explain this. The rearrangement joins TRBV13 to TRBJ2-1; 11 bases agree with TRBD2. Germline-derived CDR1 and CDR2 are PRHDT and FYEKMQ (reference sequence). The CDR3 runs to 16 residues. The CDR3 sequence is CASSLVGLAGGNEQFF. As DNA, the CDR3 is TGCGCCAGCAGCTTGGTAGGGCTAGCGGGAGGCAATGAGCAGTTCTTC.

The chain employs TRBV7-9 and TRBJ2-7; TRBD1 is a possible D gene (5 bases). This CDR3 region has 14 residues. The V gene's germline CDR1 is SEHNR and CDR2 FQNEAQ (reference sequence). Trimming took 4 bases from V and 3 from J, leaving 13 bases between them. The CDR3 reads CASSSRQRNYEQYF. For the CDR3, the DNA is TGTGCCAGCAGCTCAAGACAGAGAAACTACGAGCAGTACTTC.

This clonotype was seen only a few times. Here the CDR3 DNA reads TGTGCCAGCAGCCGCCCAACATTCTTCTCCTACGAGCAGTACTTC. It is translated as CASSRPTFFSYEQYF. V is TRBV6-2 or TRBV6-3 and J is TRBJ2-7; D uncertain. Trimming stripped 6 bases from V and 0 bases from J, with 15 bases between. Germline V lookup: CDR1 MNHEY, CDR2 SVGEGT. The CDR3 totals 15 residues.